The 31 T cell receptor beta chains listed next were all sequenced from one sample in a study of shared clonotypes between healthy human individuals. Sequencing was performed with immunoSEQ multiplex PCR; in TCRdb, only in-frame clones are kept and a portion is missing. This sample has some 1,100,000 clones, with about four fifths found just once. Sequences were obtained from memory CD4+ T cells from PBMCs. As to subset: CD45RA-negative fraction. The receptors were gathered from a young man in good health. Some clones in this sample may be carry-over from other donors' samples.

The count of this clone is one. This rearrangement joins TRBV5-1 to TRBJ1-1; the D is unclear. CDR3 length: 13 amino acids. The germline V and J ends were trimmed by 3 bases and 7 bases, with 13 bases remaining between them. Germline-derived CDR1 and CDR2 are SGHRS and YFSETQ. The chain's CDR3 is CASSSDPEGEAFF. The CDR3 DNA is TGCGCCAGCAGCTCGGACCCGGAGGGTGAAGCTTTCTTT.

In DNA form, the CDR3 reads TGCAGAGGGGAGGGCTACACCTTC. Translating gives CRGEGYTF. The V and J genes are TRBV20-1 and TRBJ1-2; possible D gene TRBD1, 5 bases. Germline CDR1 reads DFQATT; CDR2 reads SNEGSKA (reference sequence). The CDR3 totals 8 residues.

The V call is TRBV15, the J call TRBJ1-2; unclear D gene. Germline V gene data show CDR1 as LNHNV and CDR2 as YYDKDF (reference sequence). This CDR3 region has 14 residues. Trimming cost V 1 base and J 1 base, with 7 bases left between them. The chain's CDR3 is CATSRGDFNYGYTF. CDR3 bases: TGTGCCACCAGCAGAGGCGACTTTAACTATGGCTACACCTTC. Using reference TRBV15 and TRBJ1-2 for the parts outside the CDR3, the full variable domain is DAMVIQNPRYQVTQFGKPVTLSCSQTLNHNVMYWYQQKSSQAPKLLFHYYDKDFNNEADTPDNFQSRRPNTSFCFLDIRSPGLGDTAMYLCATSRGDFNYGYTFGSGTRLTVV.

V is TRBV27 and J is TRBJ2-4; D ambiguous. The germline V gene has CDR1 MNHEY and CDR2 SMNVEV (reference sequence). The CDR3 runs 15 residues. Trimming took off 4 bases at V and 3 bases at J, with 13 bases between the two ends. CDR3 nucleotides: TGTGCCAGCAGTTCGCCCGGTCTGGACAAAAACATTCAGTACTTC. This gives the protein CASSSPGLDKNIQYF.

This clone was observed once. This chain joins TRBV7-7 and TRBJ2-3; no firm D call. Deletions cut 1 base from V and 6 bases from J, with 14 bases between. Germline V gene lookup returns CDR1 SSHAT and CDR2 FNYEAQ (reference sequence). This CDR3 has 15 amino acids. For the CDR3, the DNA is TGTGCCAGCAGCTTAGGTTGGCAGGTTGGGGATACGCAGTATTTT. Amino acid sequence: CASSLGWQVGDTQYF.

The chain joins TRBV18 to TRBJ2-1; 8 bases match TRBD2. The CDR3 extends over 15 amino acids. Germline CDR1 reads KGHSH; CDR2 reads LQKENI. V trimming: 6 bases; J trimming: 5 bases; junction bases outside the gene matches: 9. DNA of the CDR3: TGTGCCAGCTCTTCTGCAGCGGGAGCTAACAATGAGCAGTTCTTC. Translation gives CASSSAAGANNEQFF.

In its sample, this clone was seen a few times. The gene calls are TRBV19 and TRBJ2-3; D may be TRBD2 (6 bases). Germline loops: CDR1 LNHDA, CDR2 SQIVND (reference sequence). The germline V and J ends were trimmed by 7 bases and 2 bases, with 16 bases remaining between them. The CDR3 length is 15 residues. For the CDR3, the DNA is TGTGCCAGTAACATGGACCGGGAGTCCACAGATACGCAGTATTTT. Translating gives CASNMDRESTDTQYF.

The V call is TRBV14, the J call TRBJ2-7; a weak D match, TRBD2 (6 bases). This CDR3 has 14 amino acids. Per the germline V gene, CDR1 is SGHDN and CDR2 is FVKESK. Trimming left V 1 base short and J 3 bases short, with 10 bases between. The CDR3 nucleotides are TGTGCCAGCAGCCAAGTTAGCGGAGACTACGAGCAGTACTTC. This gives the protein CASSQVSGDYEQYF.

This clone has only a few counts. This chain joins TRBV28 and TRBJ2-2; 7 bases agree with TRBD2. The V segment lost 5 bases and the J segment 1 base; nucleotides outside the gene matches: 4. Per the germline V gene, CDR1 is MDHEN and CDR2 is SYDVKM. This CDR3 has 15 residues. This CDR3 reads CASSTRGVNTGELFF. CDR3 DNA: TGTGCCAGCAGTACCCGGGGGGTGAACACCGGGGAGCTGTTTTTT.

The chain uses TRBV19 and TRBJ1-2; D remains unclear. V was cut by 6 bases and J by 7 bases, with 12 bases left in between. The germline V gene has CDR1 LNHDA and CDR2 SQIVND (reference sequence). The CDR3 loop spans 12 amino acids. The CDR3 region is CASSQSARGYTF. The CDR3, as DNA: TGTGCCAGTAGCCAGTCCGCTCGTGGCTACACCTTC.

The rearrangement uses TRBV5-1 and TRBJ2-2; perhaps TRBD1 as D (6 bases). Deletions cut 4 bases from V and 1 base from J, with 14 bases between. CDR1 is SGHRS and CDR2 is YFSETQ in the germline V gene. CDR3 size: 16 residues. The CDR3 DNA reads TGCGCCAGCAGCCAGGGGACACTCCGGAACACCGGGGAGCTGTTTTTT. Residues: CASSQGTLRNTGELFF.

This sequence joins TRBV5-6 and TRBJ1-2, with TRBD1 as a possible D gene (6 bases). Trimming took off 0 bases at V and 0 bases at J, with 6 bases between the two ends. The CDR3 is made up of 14 amino acids. Germline CDR1 reads SGHDT; CDR2 reads YYEEEE. This CDR3 is CASSLGTANYGYTF. Written as DNA, the CDR3 is TGTGCCAGCAGCTTGGGGACAGCTAACTATGGCTACACCTTC.

The sample holds one count of this clone. V is TRBV27 and J is TRBJ2-5, with D possibly being TRBD1 or TRBD2 (5 bases each). Per germline, CDR1 MNHEY and CDR2 SMNVEV (reference sequence). Deletions cut 5 bases from V and 0 bases from J, with 16 bases between. The length of the CDR3 is 16 residues. CDR3 nucleotides: TGTGCCAGCAGTCGGGGCTCAAATTGGTACCAAGAGACCCAGTACTTC. This codes for CASSRGSNWYQETQYF.

The rearrangement uses TRBV7-2 and TRBJ2-7; no clear D gene. This CDR3 spans 12 amino acids. Germline CDR1 is SGHTA and CDR2 is FQGNSA. V was pared by 2 bases and J by 6 bases, with 8 bases between. The CDR3 bases are TGTGCCAGCAGCTTAAGCGTGGTCGAGCAGTACTTC. It translates to CASSLSVVEQYF. Using reference TRBV7-2 and TRBJ2-7 for the parts outside the CDR3, the full variable domain is GAGVSQSPSNKVTEKGKDVELRCDPISGHTALYWYRQSLGQGLEFLIYFQGNSAPDKSGLPSDRFSAERTGGSVSTLTIQRTQQEDSAVYLCASSLSVVEQYFGPGTRLTVT.

The V call is TRBV27, the J call TRBJ2-2; D unclear. Trimming removed 6 bases at V and 5 bases at J, with 7 bases between. The V gene's germline CDR1 is MNHEY and CDR2 SMNVEV (reference sequence). The CDR3 length is 12 residues. CDR3 bases: TGTGCCAGCAGCCGGATTACCGGGGAGCTGTTTTTT. Its translation is CASSRITGELFF.

The chain employs TRBV18 and TRBJ1-3; D uncertain. The germline CDR1 and CDR2 sequences are KGHSH and LQKENI. The CDR3 spans 17 residues. The ends were cut back, 3 bases at V and 0 bases at J, with 15 bases in the middle. CDR3 DNA sequence: TGTGCCAGCTCACCGCTTGACTGGAACAGCTCTGGAAACACCATATATTTT. This sequence encodes CASSPLDWNSSGNTIYF.

The chain has TRBV7-9 and TRBJ2-5, with 7 bases fitting TRBD1. The J call may be mistaken, given a closer DNA end match to TRBJ2-7. The CDR3 has 14 residues. CDR1 is SEHNR and CDR2 is FQNEAQ in the germline V gene (reference sequence). In DNA, the CDR3 is TGTGCCAGCAGCTTGGAGACAGGGTTCAACGAGCAGTACTTC. Residues: CASSLETGFNEQYF.

The V and J genes are TRBV7-2 and TRBJ2-5, with 9 nucleotides matching TRBD2. Germline CDR1 reads SGHTA; CDR2 reads FQGNSA. The CDR3 is made up of 14 amino acids. V lost 5 bases to trimming and J lost 5 bases; unmatched junction nucleotides: 6. CDR3 region: CASSQVSGRETQYF. The CDR3 DNA reads as TGTGCCAGCAGCCAGGTCAGCGGGAGGGAGACCCAGTACTTC.

This clone was observed a handful of times. This rearrangement joins TRBV30 to TRBJ1-3; D is unresolved. Trimming left V 3 bases short and J 2 bases short, with 11 bases between. Germline CDR1 GTSNPN, CDR2 SVGIG (reference sequence). The CDR3 covers 14 residues. The CDR3 protein is CAWRAALPGNTIYF. DNA for the CDR3: TGTGCCTGGAGGGCTGCATTGCCTGGAAACACCATATATTTT.

The chain employs TRBV7-9 and TRBJ2-3; D not certain. The CDR3 contains 16 residues. Trimming stripped 7 bases from V and 1 base from J, with 18 bases between. Germline CDR1 reads SEHNR; CDR2 reads FQNEAQ (reference sequence). The CDR3 here is CASILDGRWGTDTQYF. The CDR3 coding sequence is TGTGCCAGCATCCTAGACGGGCGTTGGGGCACAGATACGCAGTATTTT.

This chain links TRBV11-2 with TRBJ2-3; no firm D call. Trimming cost V 1 base and J 2 bases, with 7 bases left between them. Germline lookup yields CDR1 SGHAT and CDR2 FQNNGV. The CDR3 has 14 residues. In DNA, the CDR3 is TGTGCCAGCAGCTTAGGGACCTTCACAGATACGCAGTATTTT. The encoded protein is CASSLGTFTDTQYF.

V and J are TRBV6-5 and TRBJ1-2, with 9 bases that match TRBD1. The CDR3 has 15 amino acids. The V gene's germline CDR1 is MNHEY and CDR2 SVGAGI. With 0 bases clipped from V and 4 bases from J, the junction kept 3 bases outside the gene matches. The CDR3 here is CASSYSGQGGYGYTF. The CDR3 DNA follows: TGTGCCAGCAGTTACTCGGGACAGGGAGGCTATGGCTACACCTTC.

This clone was detected a few times. This chain uses TRBV5-1 with TRBJ2-7; D ambiguous. CDR1 is SGHRS, CDR2 YFSETQ, per germline. This CDR3 is built from 12 residues. V lost 2 bases to trimming and J lost 3 bases, with 6 bases between them. Here the CDR3 reads CASSFNFYEQYF. In DNA form, the CDR3 reads TGCGCCAGCAGCTTTAATTTCTACGAGCAGTACTTC.

This clone was seen just once. The rearrangement joins TRBV11-2 to TRBJ1-4; 9 bases match TRBD1. CDR1 is SGHAT, CDR2 FQNNGV, per germline. The V segment lost 5 bases and the J segment 8 bases; nucleotides outside the gene matches: 9. This CDR3 has 15 amino acids. The CDR3 is CASSHRTGAGEKLFF. In DNA, the CDR3 is TGTGCCAGCAGCCATAGGACAGGGGCAGGGGAAAAACTGTTTTTT.

This clone has a single count. J is TRBJ2-5 and V is TRBV5-1; TRBD2 agrees at 7 bases. The CDR3 loop spans 16 amino acids. The V segment lost 1 base and the J segment 2 bases; nucleotides outside the gene matches: 8. Germline values: CDR1 SGHRS, CDR2 YFSETQ. CDR3 residues: CASSLLGRGRQETQYF. The DNA for the CDR3 is TGCGCCAGCAGCTTGTTAGGGCGCGGGAGACAAGAGACCCAGTACTTC.

The V and J genes are TRBV19 and TRBJ2-2; TRBD2 aligns across 7 bases. Per germline, CDR1 LNHDA and CDR2 SQIVND (reference sequence). V lost 6 bases and J lost 4; bases outside the gene matches: 8. The length of the CDR3 is 15 residues. Here the CDR3 DNA reads TGTGCCAGTAGGTCGGCGGGGGTAACCACCGGGGAGCTGTTTTTT. This codes for CASRSAGVTTGELFF.

This clone occurred a few times. V usage is TRBV6-5 and J usage is TRBJ2-1; D is ambiguous. This CDR3 has 15 amino acids. Trimming stripped 5 bases from V and 2 bases from J, with 13 bases between. Germline CDR1 is MNHEY and CDR2 is SVGAGI. CDR3 sequence reads: CASSIQAYPYNEQFF. In DNA, the CDR3 is TGTGCCAGCAGTATCCAAGCCTACCCCTACAATGAGCAGTTCTTC.

The chain carries TRBV7-2 and TRBJ2-1; tentatively, D is TRBD2 (5 bases). Germline loops: CDR1 SGHTA, CDR2 FQGNSA. The CDR3 covers 14 residues. Trimming left V 1 base short and J 4 bases short, with 8 bases between. The CDR3 region is CASSLVGGYNEQFF. CDR3 nucleotide sequence: TGTGCCAGCAGCTTAGTGGGCGGGTACAATGAGCAGTTCTTC.

The chain has TRBV5-1 and TRBJ1-1; D perhaps matches TRBD1 (6 bases). The germline V gene has CDR1 SGHRS and CDR2 YFSETQ. The CDR3 has 15 amino acids. V lost 3 bases to trimming and J lost 1 base, with 13 bases between them. The CDR3 spells CASSSYLTGNTEAFF. DNA for the CDR3: TGCGCCAGCAGCTCTTACTTGACAGGGAACACTGAAGCTTTCTTT.

The V gene is TRBV7-9, the J gene TRBJ2-7; D is perhaps TRBD1 (6 bases). CDR1 and CDR2 from the germline V gene are SEHNR and FQNEAQ (reference sequence). V was clipped by 8 bases and J by 0 bases, with 14 bases between them. CDR3 size: 14 residues. The CDR3 nucleotides read TGTGCCAGCGGAGAAGGGACATACTCCTACGAGCAGTACTTC. Translating it yields CASGEGTYSYEQYF. Full variable domain (rest looked up from reference TRBV7-9 and TRBJ2-7): DTGVSQNPRHKITKRGQNVTFRCDPISEHNRLYWYRQTLGQGPEFLTYFQNEAQLEKSRLLSDRFSAERPKGSFSTLEIQRTEQGDSAMYLCASGEGTYSYEQYFGPGTRLTVT.

CDR3 in amino acids: CASSPPRPLGELFF. DNA for the CDR3: TGTGCCAGCTCACCACCTAGGCCCCTTGGGGAGCTGTTTTTT. This sequence joins TRBV18 and TRBJ2-2; D is uncertain. Germline V gene lookup returns CDR1 KGHSH and CDR2 LQKENI. This CDR3 region has 14 residues. Trimming cost V 0 bases and J 8 bases, with 10 bases left between them.